The following is a T cell receptor (beta chain) sequence with its context. Its antigen is unknown. The record has no base qualities; no much larger clone is one base away. The sample comes from a study of cytomegalovirus exposure and HLA in healthy donors (dated by TCRdb to about 2017). Study-level background: An earlier analysis of some 600 of the donors reported under 300 Gb of sequence data and approximately 120 million unique TCR beta sequences obtained from some 170 million T cells. Roughly five DR-DQ haplotypes were handled as single units for association and clustering, since linkage in the cohort was strong. All discovery cohort repertoires had been generated using a single sequencing platform. Of the roughly 400 genotyped donors, 65% to 90% fell in the genetic ancestry cluster associated with self-reported Caucasian donors. HLA typing included class I and class II loci at four-digit resolution. In an earlier analysis of several hundred of the donors, high-throughput TCR beta sequencing was used to judge whether each TCR beta V gene segment behaved as functional or pseudogenic. To predict cytomegalovirus infection status, the study combined high-throughput TCR immunosequencing, statistical association of individual TCRs with disease status, and machine learning. Rather than drawing on any new phenotypic data, the later analysis identified candidate immune exposures from TCR beta sequences and the way those sequences occurred across donors. Typing coverage varied by locus: roughly 629-630 donors for A, B, C, DRB1 and DQB1; more than 500 for DQA1; approximately 570 for DPA1; 400 to 480 for DPB1. A separate validation cohort of 100 to 150 different subjects was used in addition to the 666-subject first cohort. Among about 360 genotyped donors of the cohort, an average of around 240,000 unique TCR beta nucleotide sequences were sequenced per donor, approximately 20% of them non-productive. In a later analysis, previously published TCR beta repertoires from roughly 710 donors were re-analyzed and high-resolution HLA genotyping was added so that TCR occurrence patterns could be studied. An early release covering about 600 HLA-typed donors comprised about 300 gigabases of sequencing data and around 80 million unique TCR sequences. Using immunosequencing, the study profiled T cell repertoires from approximately 700 subjects and related those repertoires to cytomegalovirus serostatus. Donor age, sex, ethnicity and CMV serostatus were compiled together with the repertoire data. Genome-wide SNP genotypes for about 55% of the 666 donors were used in a later genetic analysis, which treated that subset as a discovery cohort. The study aimed to test whether signatures of past pathogen exposure could be identified by cataloging public T cell receptors. Overall study results and their limits: At a false discovery rate of 0.05, a later analysis linked 16,951 TCR beta sequences to specific HLA alleles. Because HLA typing was unavailable for some donors at each locus, only the typed subset was used in association tests. According to a later genetic analysis, donors in an Asian-associated ancestry cluster had fewer N-insertions in productive TCRs than the approximately 670-donor mean. Some IMGT-functional V segments, including TRBV6-2 and TRBV6-3, could not be told apart with the 87-base-pair reads, so those segments were excluded. Most TCR sequences were seen in very few donors, while some public TCRs were found in many individuals. In the study, about 150 TCR beta chains were listed as associated with cytomegalovirus. Only TCR beta chains were sequenced in this cohort, and the absence of alpha or paired-chain data limited detectable features. The presence/absence analyses assumed that sequencing depth was roughly uniform across donors, and that assumption may not be true. Assigning TCR associations to individual alleles was difficult when HLA alleles, especially DR and DQ, strongly co-occurred. Correlated functional status among segregating V segments might be attributable to linkage disequilibrium, but an unknown experimental factor could not be ruled out. Several of the top co-occurrence clusters appeared to be linked to parvovirus B19, influenza, CMV and Epstein-Barr virus, according to a later analysis. Immune exposure information for the cohort was limited to CMV serostatus. The earlier analysis of 587 of the donors excluded 15 to 20 rarely observed V segments, including chromosome 9 orphons, because counts were too low. In a later analysis, TCR association rates were found to vary across HLA loci, with the most associated TCRs seen for DRB1 alleles and the fewest for HLA-C alleles. A few of the identified cytomegalovirus-associated TCR beta chains were confirmed in vitro to be specific for cytomegalovirus antigens. According to a later analysis, most CMV-associated TCR beta chains appeared to be HLA-restricted, and the HLA associations seemed to be driven largely by CMV exposure. A later analysis found that HLA-associated TCR beta chains were more clonally expanded and had lower generation probabilities than equally common non-associated chains. An earlier analysis of around 500 of the donors showed that most TCR beta V segments appeared in productive rearrangements either about 90% or about 30% of the time, which broadly matched IMGT annotations. A further reported finding was that TCR beta sequences accurately predicted the HLA-A and HLA-B alleles for most subjects in the first cohort. A cluster of highly shared sequence variants was judged likely to be a technical artifact of the sequencing pipeline. According to the authors, the approach could potentially be generalized to other disease states and immunological phenotypes. In a later genetic analysis, a missense DCLRE1C variant was associated with V-gene and J-gene trimming of TCR beta chains, and the association was replicated in an independent cohort. In both the original and validation cohorts, the classifier was reported to diagnose cytomegalovirus status with high specificity and sensitivity.

The cohort comprised 670 or so healthy bone marrow donors. At the time of sampling, every cohort member was nominally healthy, though immune exposures that went unrecorded were likely present. The donor was CMV seronegative and was included in the group of several hundred seronegative cohort members. A peripheral blood sample was provided by each donor, and peripheral blood mononuclear cells were used for TCR beta sequencing. Genomic DNA extraction from the blood cell samples was performed with the Qiagen DNeasy Blood Extraction Kit. According to the germline V gene (reference sequence), CDR1 reads LNHNV and CDR2 reads YYDKDF. From the cysteine through the phenylalanine, the CDR3 covers 16 amino acids. The sequence is cut down to CDR3 DNA, 48 bases in frame from base 1. V sheds 1 base and J sheds 9 bases, leaving 19 bases between their ends. The method behind the library was the immunoSEQ multiplex PCR assay. For the multiplex PCR, a mixture combining 60 forward primers for TCR Vbeta segments and 13 reverse primers for TCR Jbeta segments was used. Amplification of the CDR3 region of rearranged TCR beta genes was performed with a multiplex PCR assay on genomic DNA. The Illumina HiSeq System was used to sequence the amplified TCR beta libraries as 87-base-pair reads. Per the authors' processing: Across the 640 or so repertoires, a later analysis counted some 81 million unique TCR beta chains, some 11 million of which were shared by at least two donors. A nearest-neighbor algorithm error-corrected the raw reads and collapsed the reads into unique sequences, merging closely related sequences to remove PCR and sequencing errors. CDR3 sequences were aligned to IMGT reference sequences to assign V, D and J gene segments. Each retained sequence needed at least a six-nucleotide match to both a V gene segment and a J gene segment. A rearrangement counted as productive if the CDR3 had no stop codons and remained in frame with V and J, and every other rearrangement counted as non-productive. CDR3 was defined according to IMGT convention as the region running from the second conserved V-encoded cysteine to the conserved J-encoded phenylalanine. Sequences without an unambiguous match to a single V gene segment were excluded from the earlier analysis of about 630 of the donors. In an earlier analysis of approximately 610 of the donors, V segments were called functional above 56.7% productive rearrangements and were called segregating when the between-donor standard deviation exceeded 5%. A statistical classification framework was built for diagnosing cytomegalovirus status from the catalog of TCR beta chain sequences. In a later analysis, V and J genes were assigned by comparing TCR nucleotide sequences against IMGT/GENE-DB human TR gene sequences. Using the TCRdist pipeline, a later analysis assigned CDR3 sequences along with most-parsimonious VDJ recombination scenarios. In a later analysis, every TCR beta chain was defined by the combination of its CDR3 amino acid sequence and its V-gene family, and reads without a unique V-gene family were dropped. In a later analysis, around 600 highly shared, low-generation-probability nucleotide sequences were removed to address suspected cross-contamination and a sequencing artifact. For each public chain, a later analysis derived a clonal expansion index from normalized ranks of inferred template counts within each repertoire. A later analysis computed generation probabilities with a VDJ recombination model fitted to out-of-frame rearrangements, and checked the results against IGoR. In a later analysis, TCR-TCR, TCR-HLA and TCR-CMV co-occurrence was scored with hypergeometric tests, and a repertoire-size bias correction was applied to TCR pairs. In a later analysis, false discovery rates were estimated by permuting HLA or CMV assignments 20 times. A later analysis grouped co-occurring TCRs with DBSCAN, adding TCRdist sequence similarity when clustering within HLA-allele-positive subsets. Repertoires with fewer than 30,000 or more than 120,000 public chains were left out of co-occurrence clustering, as were five repertoires with anomalous nucleotide sharing. Sourced from immuneACCESS, this table was stored by TCRdb with only in-frame sequences that have V and J called. A share of the clones is absent; for the studies checked, an unresolved V gene accounts for under half, and the remainder has no known explanation. That table is the source of V, J and clone size, and D and trimming were worked out from the DNA. Recorded for this sample are 200,000 to 250,000 clones; approximately 78% of them occurred a single time. The ten largest clones represent about 2.5% of the sample.

This sequence was found in a woman aged 40 to 50 in good health and CMV-seronegative. Sequencing was done on a sample of PBMCs. The chain employs TRBV15 and TRBJ2-1, with TRBD1 perhaps the D gene, on 5 matching bases. This receptor has the CDR3 CATSRVSSRQGVEQFF. DNA sequence: TGTGCCACCAGCAGAGTCTCGTCCCGGCAGGGTGTTGAGCAGTTCTTC.